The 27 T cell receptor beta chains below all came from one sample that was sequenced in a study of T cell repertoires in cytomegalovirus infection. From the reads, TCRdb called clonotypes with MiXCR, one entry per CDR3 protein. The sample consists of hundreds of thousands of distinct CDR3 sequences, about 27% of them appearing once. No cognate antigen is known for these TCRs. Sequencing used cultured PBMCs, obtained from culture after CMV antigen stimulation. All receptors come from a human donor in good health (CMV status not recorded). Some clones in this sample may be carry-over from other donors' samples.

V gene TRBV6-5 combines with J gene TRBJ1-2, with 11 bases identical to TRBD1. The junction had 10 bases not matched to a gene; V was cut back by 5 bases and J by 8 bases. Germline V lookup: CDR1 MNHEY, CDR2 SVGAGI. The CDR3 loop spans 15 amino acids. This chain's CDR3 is CASSPRDRGSGGYTF. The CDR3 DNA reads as TGTGCCAGCAGTCCTCGGGACAGGGGGTCGGGAGGCTACACCTTC.

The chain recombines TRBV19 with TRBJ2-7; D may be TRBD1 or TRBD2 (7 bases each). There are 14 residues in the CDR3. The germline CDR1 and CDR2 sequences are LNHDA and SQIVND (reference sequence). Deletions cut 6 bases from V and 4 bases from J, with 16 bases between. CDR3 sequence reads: CASRSRGGRYEQYF. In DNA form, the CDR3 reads TGTGCCAGTAGATCCAGGGGGGGAAGATACGAGCAGTACTTC.

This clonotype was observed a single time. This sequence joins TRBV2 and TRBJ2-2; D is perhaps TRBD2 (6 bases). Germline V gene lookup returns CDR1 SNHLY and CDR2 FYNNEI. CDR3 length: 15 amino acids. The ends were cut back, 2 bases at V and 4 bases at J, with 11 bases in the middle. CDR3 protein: CASSERLVPTGELFF. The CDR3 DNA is TGTGCCAGCAGTGAAAGACTAGTCCCCACCGGGGAGCTGTTTTTT. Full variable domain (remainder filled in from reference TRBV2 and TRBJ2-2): EPEVTQTPSHQVTQMGQEVILRCVPISNHLYFYWYRQILGQKVEFLVSFYNNEISEKSEIFDDQFSVERPDGSNFTLKIRSTKLEDSAMYFCASSERLVPTGELFFGEGSRLTVL.

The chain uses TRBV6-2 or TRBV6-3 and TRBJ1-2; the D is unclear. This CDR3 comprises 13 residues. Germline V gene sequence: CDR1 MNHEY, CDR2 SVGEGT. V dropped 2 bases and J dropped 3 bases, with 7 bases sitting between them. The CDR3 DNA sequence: TGTGCCAGCAGTTACGTCGGGGACTATGGCTACACCTTC. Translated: CASSYVGDYGYTF.

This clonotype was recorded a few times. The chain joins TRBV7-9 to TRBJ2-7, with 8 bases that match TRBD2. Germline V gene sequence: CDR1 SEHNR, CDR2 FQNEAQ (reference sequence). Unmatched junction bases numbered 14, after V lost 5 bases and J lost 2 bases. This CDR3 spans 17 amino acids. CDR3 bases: TGTGCCAGCAGCCCCGCCTCGATTCTAGCGGGTACCTACGAGCAGTACTTC. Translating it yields CASSPASILAGTYEQYF.

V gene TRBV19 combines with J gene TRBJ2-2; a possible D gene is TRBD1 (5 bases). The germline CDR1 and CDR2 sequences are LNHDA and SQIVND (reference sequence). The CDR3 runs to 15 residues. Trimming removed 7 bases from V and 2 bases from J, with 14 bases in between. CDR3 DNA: TGTGCCAGTACCTCATCCAGGGCTAACACCGGGGAGCTGTTTTTT. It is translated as CASTSSRANTGELFF.

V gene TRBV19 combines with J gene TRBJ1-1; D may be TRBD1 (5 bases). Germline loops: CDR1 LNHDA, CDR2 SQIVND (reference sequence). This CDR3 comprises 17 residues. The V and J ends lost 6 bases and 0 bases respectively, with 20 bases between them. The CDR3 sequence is CASRMAIGGEMNTEAFF. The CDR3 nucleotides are TGTGCCAGTAGGATGGCCATTGGGGGGGAGATGAACACTGAAGCTTTCTTT.

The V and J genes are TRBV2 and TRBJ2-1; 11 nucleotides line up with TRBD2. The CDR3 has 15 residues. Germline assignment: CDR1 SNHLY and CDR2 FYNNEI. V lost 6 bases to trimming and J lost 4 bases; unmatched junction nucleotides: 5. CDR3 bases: TGTGCCAGCAGCGTTACTAGCGGGGGTTACAATGAGCAGTTCTTC. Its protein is CASSVTSGGYNEQFF.

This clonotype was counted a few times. The CDR3 protein is CASSLVSGRADTQYF. The CDR3 bases are TGTGCCAGCAGCTTAGTTAGCGGGAGAGCAGATACGCAGTATTTT. The V call is TRBV7-3, the J call TRBJ2-3, with 9 bases matching TRBD2. V shed 2 bases, J shed 4 bases, and the junction held 4 bases outside the gene matches. Per germline, CDR1 SGHTA and CDR2 FQGTGA. This CDR3 is built from 15 residues. The full variable domain, completed using reference TRBV7-3 and TRBJ2-3, is GAGVSQTPSNKVTEKGKYVELRCDPISGHTALYWYRQSLGQGPEFLIYFQGTGAADDSGLPNDRFFAVRPEGSVSTLKIQRTERGDSAVYLCASSLVSGRADTQYFGPGTRLTVL.

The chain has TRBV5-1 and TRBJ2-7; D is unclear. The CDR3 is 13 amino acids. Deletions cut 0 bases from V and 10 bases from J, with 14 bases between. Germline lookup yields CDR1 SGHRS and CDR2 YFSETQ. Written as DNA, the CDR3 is TGCGCCAGCAGCTTGGGCGGATTCCCGCTCCAGTACTTC. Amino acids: CASSLGGFPLQYF.

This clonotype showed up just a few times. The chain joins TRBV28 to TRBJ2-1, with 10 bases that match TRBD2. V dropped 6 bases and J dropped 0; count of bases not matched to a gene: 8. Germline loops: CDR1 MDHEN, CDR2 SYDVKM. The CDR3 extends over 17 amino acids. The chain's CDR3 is CASSLTSGSSSYNEQFF. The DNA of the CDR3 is TGTGCCAGCAGCCTGACTAGCGGGTCTAGCTCCTACAATGAGCAGTTCTTC.

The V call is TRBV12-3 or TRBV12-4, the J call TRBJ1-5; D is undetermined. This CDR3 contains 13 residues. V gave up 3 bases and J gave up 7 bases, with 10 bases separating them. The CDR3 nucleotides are TGTGCCAGCAGTTTGGGGATGGGGCAGCCCCAGCATTTT. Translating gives CASSLGMGQPQHF.

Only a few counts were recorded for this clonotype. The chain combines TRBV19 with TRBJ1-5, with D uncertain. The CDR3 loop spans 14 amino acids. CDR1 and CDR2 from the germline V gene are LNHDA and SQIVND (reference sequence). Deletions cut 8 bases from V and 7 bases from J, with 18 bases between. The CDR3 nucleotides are TGTGCCAGTTCCCGGCGCGGAACGGGCCAGCCCCAGCATTTT. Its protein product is CASSRRGTGQPQHF.

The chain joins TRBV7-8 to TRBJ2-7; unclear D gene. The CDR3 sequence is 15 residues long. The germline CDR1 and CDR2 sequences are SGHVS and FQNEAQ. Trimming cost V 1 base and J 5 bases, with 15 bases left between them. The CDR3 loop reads CASSLGPTYTNEQYF. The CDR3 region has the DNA TGTGCCAGCAGCTTAGGCCCCACGTATACTAACGAGCAGTACTTC.

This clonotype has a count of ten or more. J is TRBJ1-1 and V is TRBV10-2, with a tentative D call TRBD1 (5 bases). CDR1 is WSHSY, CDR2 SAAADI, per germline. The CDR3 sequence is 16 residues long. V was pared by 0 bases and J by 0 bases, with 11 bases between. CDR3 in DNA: TGCGCCAGCAGTGAGTCGATCCGGGGCATGAACACTGAAGCTTTCTTT. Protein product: CASSESIRGMNTEAFF.

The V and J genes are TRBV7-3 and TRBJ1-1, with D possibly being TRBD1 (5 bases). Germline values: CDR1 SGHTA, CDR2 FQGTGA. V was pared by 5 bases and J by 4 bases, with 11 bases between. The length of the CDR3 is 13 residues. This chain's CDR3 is CASSTLGGTEAFF. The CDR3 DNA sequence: TGTGCCAGCAGCACCTTGGGGGGCACTGAAGCTTTCTTT.

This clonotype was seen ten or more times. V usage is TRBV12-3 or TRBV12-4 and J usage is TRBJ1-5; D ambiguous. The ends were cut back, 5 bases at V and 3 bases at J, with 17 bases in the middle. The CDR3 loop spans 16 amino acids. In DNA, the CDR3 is TGTGCCAGCAGTCCCCGCCGGGGTACCTCCAATCAGCCCCAGCATTTT. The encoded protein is CASSPRRGTSNQPQHF.

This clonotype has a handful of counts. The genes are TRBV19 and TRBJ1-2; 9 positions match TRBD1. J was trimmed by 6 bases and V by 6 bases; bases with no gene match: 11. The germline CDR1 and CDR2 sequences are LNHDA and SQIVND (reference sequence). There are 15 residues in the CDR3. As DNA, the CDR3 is TGTGCCAGTAGCGAAACTCCGGGACAGGGAAATGGCTACACCTTC. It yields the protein CASSETPGQGNGYTF.

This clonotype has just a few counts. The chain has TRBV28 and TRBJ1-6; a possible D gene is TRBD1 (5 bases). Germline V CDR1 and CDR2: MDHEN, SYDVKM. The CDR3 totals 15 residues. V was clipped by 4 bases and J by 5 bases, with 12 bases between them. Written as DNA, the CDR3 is TGTGCCAGCAGTTGGAGGGACGAGAATAATTCACCCCTCCACTTT. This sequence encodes CASSWRDENNSPLHF.

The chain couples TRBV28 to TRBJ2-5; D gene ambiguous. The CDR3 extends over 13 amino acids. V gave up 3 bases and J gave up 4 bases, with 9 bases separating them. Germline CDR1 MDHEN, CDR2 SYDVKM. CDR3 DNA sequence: TGTGCCAGCAGTTTTACAGTGGGAGAGACCCAGTACTTC. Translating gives CASSFTVGETQYF.

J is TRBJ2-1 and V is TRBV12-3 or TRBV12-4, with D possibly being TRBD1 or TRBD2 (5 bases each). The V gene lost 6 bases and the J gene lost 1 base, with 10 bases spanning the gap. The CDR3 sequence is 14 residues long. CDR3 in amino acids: CASSSGTSYNEQFF. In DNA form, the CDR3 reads TGTGCCAGCAGCTCTGGGACGTCCTACAATGAGCAGTTCTTC.

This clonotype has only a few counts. In DNA, the CDR3 is TGTGCCAGCACCCCAGGGGGTGGGGCGGGAAACATTCAGTACTTC. Residues: CASTPGGGAGNIQYF. The V call is TRBV7-2, the J call TRBJ2-4; 7 bases align to TRBD1. CDR3 length equals 15 residues. V dropped 7 bases and J dropped 6; count of bases not matched to a gene: 12. CDR1 is SGHTA and CDR2 is FQGNSA in the germline V gene.

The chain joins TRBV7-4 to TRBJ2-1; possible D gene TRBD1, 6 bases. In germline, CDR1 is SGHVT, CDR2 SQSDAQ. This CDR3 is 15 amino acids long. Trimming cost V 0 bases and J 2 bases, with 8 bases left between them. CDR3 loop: CASSLAGTTYNEQFF. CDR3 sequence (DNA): TGTGCCAGCAGCTTAGCGGGGACAACCTACAATGAGCAGTTCTTC.

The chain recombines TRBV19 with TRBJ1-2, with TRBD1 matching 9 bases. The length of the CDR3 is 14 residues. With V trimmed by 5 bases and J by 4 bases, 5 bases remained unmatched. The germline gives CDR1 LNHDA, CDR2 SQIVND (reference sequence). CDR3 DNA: TGTGCCAGTAGTGGGACAGGGCAATCCTATGGCTACACCTTC. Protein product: CASSGTGQSYGYTF.

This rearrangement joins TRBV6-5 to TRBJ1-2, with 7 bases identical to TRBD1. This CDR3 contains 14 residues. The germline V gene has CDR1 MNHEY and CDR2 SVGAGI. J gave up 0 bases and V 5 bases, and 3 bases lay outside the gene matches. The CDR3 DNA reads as TGTGCCAGCAGTCGGGACAGCGCTAACTATGGCTACACCTTC. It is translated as CASSRDSANYGYTF.

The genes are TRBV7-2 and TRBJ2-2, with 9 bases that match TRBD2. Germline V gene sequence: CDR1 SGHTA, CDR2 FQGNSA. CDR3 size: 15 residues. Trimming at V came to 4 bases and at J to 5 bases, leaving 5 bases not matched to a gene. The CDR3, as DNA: TGTGCCAGCAGCTCTAGGACTAGCGCGACCGGGGAGCTGTTTTTT. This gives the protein CASSSRTSATGELFF.

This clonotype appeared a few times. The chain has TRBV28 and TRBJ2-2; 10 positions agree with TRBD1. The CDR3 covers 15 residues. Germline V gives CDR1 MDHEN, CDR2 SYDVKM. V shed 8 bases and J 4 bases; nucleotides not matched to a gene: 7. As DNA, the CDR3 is TGTGCCAGCGGTGGGACAGGGGTTCGCACCGGGGAGCTGTTTTTT. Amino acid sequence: CASGGTGVRTGELFF.